This TCR beta chain came from a study of glioma-infiltrating T cells after dendritic cell vaccination. Overall study: Patients received autologous tumor lysate-pulsed dendritic cell vaccination between about 2002 and 2013.

Described time point: after dendritic cell vaccination, including at tumor progression/relapse. PBMC were collected before vaccination, two weeks after the third vaccination, and at progression. Study outcomes and limitations: Higher TCR clonality did not directly relate to longer survival. Higher pretreatment TIL content predicted longer progression-free time and survival.

Sequencing used immunoSEQ multiplex PCR; TCRdb keeps in-frame clones, though not all of them. This sample has 65,000 or so clones, with approximately 89% found just once. Regarding this clone: Antigen: not known.

CDR1 is SGHRS, CDR2 YFSETQ, per germline. This CDR3 region has 14 residues. Trimming shortened V by 4 bases and J by 6 bases, and 13 bases separated the two germline ends. The chain uses TRBV5-1 and TRBJ2-2; TRBD2 might be the D (5 bases). The starting material was blood, obtained after dendritic cell vaccination. The TCR comes from a human donor with glioblastoma. The CDR3 is CASSHGDGAGELFF. CDR3 sequence (DNA): TGCGCCAGCAGCCACGGGGATGGTGCCGGGGAGCTGTTTTTT.